The sequence of this T cell receptor (beta chain) was determined in a study of blood T cell repertoires in COVID-19. Across the study: The United States, Italy and Spain provided the acute and convalescent COVID-19 samples. From T cells, B-cell-depleted T cells, or PBMCs came the material, which was cDNA or gDNA.

Per the original data handling: Using reference gene primer amplification, nucleated cell counts were estimated. TCRdb keeps only in-frame clones here, not all; method: immunoSEQ multiplex PCR. The DNA gave D and trimming, while V, J and clone size come from that table. Of over 100,000 clones listed, just over 85% are singletons. Input material: peripheral blood. This TCR came from a man in his forties or fifties with acute or convalescent COVID-19.

The CDR3 here is CAIKGQGSDTIYF. Here the CDR3 DNA reads TGTGCCATCAAGGGACAGGGCTCGGACACCATATATTTT. The J gene is TRBJ1-3, the V gene TRBV10-3; TRBD1 matches 9 bases. Germline values: CDR1 ENHRY, CDR2 SYGVKD. V gave up 7 bases and J gave up 8 bases; unmatched junction bases: 6. There are 13 residues in the CDR3.